Sequencing of this T cell receptor beta chain was carried out in a study of blood T cell repertoires in COVID-19. Method: immunoSEQ multiplex PCR; TCRdb's copy keeps in-frame clones and lacks some. The table has about 320,000 clones, approximately 85% seen once. The V gene's germline CDR1 is KGHSH and CDR2 LQKENI. The V and J ends lost 4 bases and 6 bases, in that order; junction bases with no gene match: 8. This CDR3 region has 15 residues. This receptor was obtained from a woman in her forties or fifties with acute or convalescent COVID-19. The gene calls are TRBV18 and TRBJ2-3; 9 bases are shared with TRBD2. Material for sequencing was peripheral blood. CDR3 residues: CASSRTSAGGDTQYF. CDR3 bases: TGTGCCAGCTCACGGACTAGCGCTGGGGGGGATACGCAGTATTTT.